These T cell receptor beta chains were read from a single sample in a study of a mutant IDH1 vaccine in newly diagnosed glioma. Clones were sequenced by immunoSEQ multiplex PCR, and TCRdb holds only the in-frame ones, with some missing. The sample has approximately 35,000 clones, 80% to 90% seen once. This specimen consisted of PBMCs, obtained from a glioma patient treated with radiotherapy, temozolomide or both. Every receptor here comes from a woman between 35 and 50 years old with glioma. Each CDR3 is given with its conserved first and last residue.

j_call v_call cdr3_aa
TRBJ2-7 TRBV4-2 CASSQESPSSPQYF
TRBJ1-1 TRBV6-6 CASSLGGKNTEAFF
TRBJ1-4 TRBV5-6 CASSLAGEGRYKLFF
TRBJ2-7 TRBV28 CASSSQGAPREQYF
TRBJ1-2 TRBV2 CASGIETYGYTF
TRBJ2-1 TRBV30 CAWSRTSPNEQFF
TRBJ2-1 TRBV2 CASTISGTIYNEQFF
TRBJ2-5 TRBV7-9 CASSPLGQGGETQYF
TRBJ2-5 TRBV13 CASSPNQETQYF
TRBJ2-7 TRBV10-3 CAIGQGAGREQYF
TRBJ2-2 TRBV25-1 CASSERDSVTGELFF
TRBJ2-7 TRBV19 CASRPGTTYEQYF
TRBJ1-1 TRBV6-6 CASSYQRQNTEAFF
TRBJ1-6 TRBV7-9 CASTVTGDIEAPLHF
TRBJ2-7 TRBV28 CASTPEAGGSSYEQYF
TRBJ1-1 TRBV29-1 CSVRGRMNTEAFF
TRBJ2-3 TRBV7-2 CASSLVRLAGGVTDTQYF
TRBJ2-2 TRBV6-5 CASSYGGRNTGELFF
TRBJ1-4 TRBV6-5 CASSLTVTNEKLFF
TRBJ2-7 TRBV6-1 CASGRHQDSYEQYF
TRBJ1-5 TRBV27 CASSTSWDRVVGDQPQHF
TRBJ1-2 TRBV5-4 CASHDQYYGYTF
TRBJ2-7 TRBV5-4 CASSPDLAGEQYF
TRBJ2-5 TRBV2 CASSALGLAGVPRQETQYF
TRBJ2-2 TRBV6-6 CASSYPQTGGIGELFF
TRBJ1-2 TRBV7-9 CASSSRQAGSHGYTF
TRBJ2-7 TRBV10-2 CASSDTNYEQYF
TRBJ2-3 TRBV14 CASSQGTPVDTQYF
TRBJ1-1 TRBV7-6 CASSPGQEAFF
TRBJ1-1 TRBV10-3 CATTAQASTEAFF
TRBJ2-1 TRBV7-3 CASSLDRDNEQFF
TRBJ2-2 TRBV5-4 CASSLAGREVVGELFF
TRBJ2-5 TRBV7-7 CASGEGETQYF
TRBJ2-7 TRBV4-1 CASSSGSTNYEQYF
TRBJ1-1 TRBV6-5 CASSATGTGEHEAFF
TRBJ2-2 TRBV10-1 CASSELRTGKELFF
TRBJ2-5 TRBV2 CASTSSRHQETQYF
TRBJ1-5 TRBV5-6 CASSLFSLAGNQPQHF
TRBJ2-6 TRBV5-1 CASSLYVTGVSGANVLTF
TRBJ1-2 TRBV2 CATQGAGYGYTF
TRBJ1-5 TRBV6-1 CASSGGIYQPQHF
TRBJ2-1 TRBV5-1 CASSFDGYNEQFF
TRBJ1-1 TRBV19 CASSMGGTGNTEAFF
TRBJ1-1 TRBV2 CASSPGPGTEAFF
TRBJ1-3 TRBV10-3 CASNEGSGSGNTIYF